The 22 T cell receptor beta chains below all came from one sample that was sequenced in a study of T cell clonotyping in hematopoietic cell transplantation. Time point in this sample: recipient sample about 28 days before transplant, after cytoreduction. Sequenced by immunoSEQ multiplex PCR; TCRdb stores in-frame clones only, minus some. Counted here are about 6,800 clones, about 90% occurring once; the ten biggest clones make up less than 4%. The sequences come from peripheral blood mononuclear cells, collected before stem cell transplant. These receptors all stem from a man aged 25 to 45 with acute myeloid leukemia. Some clones in this sample may be carry-over from other donors' samples.

V gene TRBV7-2 combines with J gene TRBJ1-2; 9 nucleotides align to TRBD1. The CDR3 consists of 15 residues. Germline CDR1 reads SGHTA; CDR2 reads FQGNSA. V was clipped by 3 bases and J by 3 bases; unmatched bases: 5. CDR3 nucleotides: TGTGCCAGCAGCTTGGGGGGGACAGGGTACTATGGCTACACCTTC. Its translation is CASSLGGTGYYGYTF.

The chain is built from TRBV11-2 and TRBJ2-7; weak D call: TRBD1 (5 bases). Per the germline V gene, CDR1 is SGHAT and CDR2 is FQNNGV. This CDR3 is built from 14 residues. Deletions cut 3 bases from V and 4 bases from J, with 13 bases between. CDR3 in DNA: TGTGCCAGCAGCTTCGGAAGGGGCTCGTACGAGCAGTACTTC. This translates into CASSFGRGSYEQYF.

In nucleotides, the CDR3 is TGCGCCAGCAGCTTGCAAGACTACAATGAGCAGTTCTTC. It yields the protein CASSLQDYNEQFF. The chain employs TRBV5-1 and TRBJ2-1; the D is unclear. V dropped 1 base and J dropped 3 bases, with 5 bases sitting between them. Germline V gives CDR1 SGHRS, CDR2 YFSETQ. The CDR3 totals 13 residues.

This clone was counted a few times. This chain connects TRBV7-2 to TRBJ1-1; the D gene is possibly TRBD1 (5 bases). The V gene's germline CDR1 is SGHTA and CDR2 FQGNSA. Trimming took off 6 bases at V and 2 bases at J, with 13 bases between the two ends. CDR3 length: 14 residues. CDR3: CASSTGTLNTEAFF. Here the CDR3 DNA reads TGTGCCAGCAGTACCGGGACCCTAAACACTGAAGCTTTCTTT.

The chain recombines TRBV19 with TRBJ2-1; no definite D call. V lost 3 bases to trimming and J lost 10 bases, with 10 bases between them. Per the germline V gene, CDR1 is LNHDA and CDR2 is SQIVND (reference sequence). CDR3 length: 12 amino acids. The CDR3 region is CASSIEGNEQFF. Written as DNA, the CDR3 is TGTGCCAGTAGTATCGAAGGTAACGAGCAGTTCTTC.

The chain employs TRBV20-1 and TRBJ2-5; no clear D gene. Germline V gives CDR1 DFQATT, CDR2 SNEGSKA (reference sequence). The CDR3 consists of 10 residues. Trimming removed 4 bases at V and 9 bases at J, with 9 bases between. CDR3 residues: CSATGPPQYF. The CDR3 DNA reads TGCAGTGCTACCGGACCCCCCCAGTACTTC.

The rearrangement links TRBV28 to TRBJ2-7, with 11 bases identical to TRBD1. The CDR3 has 14 residues. Per the germline V gene, CDR1 is MDHEN and CDR2 is SYDVKM. Trimming at V came to 4 bases and at J to 5 bases, leaving 4 bases not matched to a gene. CDR3 nucleotides: TGTGCCAGCAGTTACCGGACAGGGGGCGACGAGCAGTACTTC. Protein sequence: CASSYRTGGDEQYF.

This chain uses TRBV5-6 with TRBJ2-5, with a tentative D call TRBD1 (6 bases). This CDR3 contains 14 residues. Trimming left V 1 base short and J 1 base short, with 8 bases between. Germline V gene sequence: CDR1 SGHDT, CDR2 YYEEEE. CDR3 loop: CASSLRGSQETQYF. As DNA, the CDR3 is TGTGCCAGCAGCTTGAGGGGGTCCCAAGAGACCCAGTACTTC.

This clone has a single count. The chain uses TRBV29-1 and TRBJ2-2; possibly TRBD1 for D (5 bases). V dropped 4 bases and J dropped 6 bases, with 6 bases sitting between them. The CDR3 loop spans 11 amino acids. Germline V gene sequence: CDR1 SQVTM, CDR2 ANQGSEA. CDR3 sequence (DNA): TGCAGCGTTGTAGGGGCCGGGGAGCTGTTTTTT. It encodes CSVVGAGELFF.

The gene calls are TRBV7-6 and TRBJ2-7, with D tentatively TRBD2 (6 bases). CDR3 length: 15 residues. Trimming took 2 bases from V and 2 from J, leaving 13 bases between them. Per germline, CDR1 SGHVS and CDR2 FNYEAQ. The CDR3, as DNA: TGTGCCAGCAGCTTATCCGGGACTGGGGCCTACGAGCAGTACTTC. Translating gives CASSLSGTGAYEQYF.

This sequence joins TRBV28 and TRBJ1-2; 7 nucleotides agree with TRBD1. Germline V CDR1 and CDR2: MDHEN, SYDVKM. The CDR3 contains 16 residues. After removal of 3 bases from V and 7 bases from J, the junction contained 14 bases not matched to a gene. CDR3 in DNA: TGTGCCAGCAGTTTCCAACGGGCGACAGGGCACTCTGGCTACACCTTC. This gives the protein CASSFQRATGHSGYTF.

This clone was seen once. This chain joins TRBV5-4 and TRBJ2-7; unclear D gene. This CDR3 comprises 14 residues. The V end lost 3 bases, the J end lost 2 bases, and 12 bases lay between the germline ends. From germline, CDR1 is SGHNT and CDR2 YYREEE (reference sequence). CDR3 region: CASSSGSFTYEQYF. The CDR3 DNA is TGTGCCAGCAGCTCTGGTTCATTCACCTACGAGCAGTACTTC.

The chain joins TRBV7-6 to TRBJ1-4, with D unresolved. The V end lost 1 base, the J end lost 0 bases, and 3 bases lay between the germline ends. CDR3 length equals 14 residues. In germline, CDR1 is SGHVS, CDR2 FNYEAQ. CDR3 residues: CASSLGATNEKLFF. The DNA of the CDR3 is TGTGCCAGCAGCTTAGGAGCAACTAATGAAAAACTGTTTTTT.

The chain links TRBV2 to TRBJ2-3; TRBD2 agrees at 15 bases. V lost 6 bases, J lost 2 bases, and 9 bases stayed unmatched. The length of the CDR3 is 18 residues. CDR1 is SNHLY, CDR2 FYNNEI, per germline. The CDR3 is CASRGLAGGVTYTDTQYF. In DNA, the CDR3 is TGTGCCAGCAGAGGACTAGCGGGAGGGGTAACGTACACAGATACGCAGTATTTT. The variable domain in full, completed from reference TRBV2 and TRBJ2-3, reads EPEVTQTPSHQVTQMGQEVILRCVPISNHLYFYWYRQILGQKVEFLVSFYNNEISEKSEIFDDQFSVERPDGSNFTLKIRSTKLEDSAMYFCASRGLAGGVTYTDTQYFGPGTRLTVL.

This clone came up a few times. This rearrangement joins TRBV27 to TRBJ2-5; 8 bases are a match to TRBD1. Germline-derived CDR1 and CDR2 are MNHEY and SMNVEV (reference sequence). Losses at the gene ends were 6 bases for V and 3 bases for J; bases not matched to a gene: 9. The CDR3 is made up of 15 amino acids. The CDR3 sequence: CASSREDRDEETQYF. The DNA of the CDR3 is TGTGCCAGCAGCCGAGAGGACAGGGACGAAGAGACCCAGTACTTC.

This chain links TRBV27 with TRBJ2-7; 10 bases are shared with TRBD2. Germline V lookup: CDR1 MNHEY, CDR2 SMNVEV (reference sequence). V gave up 4 bases and J gave up 6 bases; unmatched junction bases: 24. This CDR3 contains 20 residues. DNA for the CDR3: TGTGCCAGCAGTTGGAAGGGGCAGGGAGGGAGTCTAGCGGGAGTTGGCGAGCAGTACTTC. As protein: CASSWKGQGGSLAGVGEQYF.

The chain is built from TRBV19 and TRBJ1-5; perhaps TRBD1 as D (5 bases). CDR1 and CDR2 from the germline V gene are LNHDA and SQIVND (reference sequence). Trimming removed 6 bases at V and 5 bases at J, with 17 bases between. CDR3 length equals 15 residues. CDR3 amino acids: CASRGIRVGYQPQHF. CDR3 nucleotides: TGTGCCAGTAGGGGCATCAGGGTCGGCTATCAGCCCCAGCATTTT.

This clone was seen just once. The chain recombines TRBV6-1 with TRBJ2-7; 9 bases align to TRBD1. V lost 4 bases, J lost 1 base, and 8 bases stayed unmatched. The CDR3 runs 16 residues. Looked up from germline, CDR1 is MNHNS and CDR2 is SASEGT. The CDR3 DNA is TGTGCCAGCAGTGCCTACGGGGGGACAGGGTCCTACGAGCAGTACTTC. It encodes CASSAYGGTGSYEQYF.

The rearrangement uses TRBV6-5 and TRBJ2-3; D ambiguous. Trimming took 0 bases from V and 3 from J, leaving 4 bases between them. Germline CDR1 MNHEY, CDR2 SVGAGI. CDR3 size: 13 residues. CDR3 DNA sequence: TGTGCCAGCAGTTACTCCGCGACAGATACGCAGTATTTT. Protein sequence: CASSYSATDTQYF.

This clone was seen a few times. The chain has TRBV11-3 and TRBJ2-7, with D possibly matching TRBD1 (6 bases). CDR1 SGHNT and CDR2 YENEEA come from the germline V gene. Trimming removed 5 bases from V and 3 bases from J, with 17 bases in between. There are 15 residues in the CDR3. This CDR3 is CASSPTGKGDYEQYF. The DNA for the CDR3 is TGTGCCAGCAGCCCAACAGGGAAGGGGGACTACGAGCAGTACTTC. The full variable domain, rest sourced from reference TRBV11-3 and TRBJ2-7, is EAGVVQSPRYKIIEKKQPVAFWCNPISGHNTLYWYLQNLGQGPELLIRYENEEAVDDSQLPKDRFSAERLKGVDSTLKIQPAELGDSAVYLCASSPTGKGDYEQYFGPGTRLTVT.

The rearrangement joins TRBV14 to TRBJ2-7, with TRBD2 matching 13 bases. Germline CDR1 SGHDN, CDR2 FVKESK. The CDR3 extends over 17 amino acids. V shed 0 bases, J shed 1 base, and the junction held 3 bases outside the gene matches. The DNA of the CDR3 is TGTGCCAGCAGCCAAGAAAAGGGACTAGCGGGGTCCTACGAGCAGTACTTC. This codes for CASSQEKGLAGSYEQYF.

This chain links TRBV5-4 with TRBJ2-1, with 7 bases lining up with TRBD2. The V gene end was trimmed by 4 bases and the J gene end by 6 bases; junction bases not matched to a gene: 4. The germline V gene has CDR1 SGHNT and CDR2 YYREEE (reference sequence). The CDR3 is made up of 13 amino acids. CDR3 protein: CASSGRASNEQFF. In DNA form, the CDR3 reads TGTGCCAGCAGCGGGAGGGCCTCCAATGAGCAGTTCTTC. Drawing the rest from reference TRBV5-4 and TRBJ2-1, the complete variable domain is ETGVTQSPTHLIKTRGQQVTLRCSSQSGHNTVSWYQQALGQGPQFIFQYYREEENGRGNFPPRFSGLQFPNYSSELNVNALELDDSALYLCASSGRASNEQFFGPGTRLTVL.